Detailed here is one TCR beta chain. This clone was recorded once. The antigen it recognizes is unknown. No base-level quality is on record; no much larger clone is a single base apart. Taken from cysteine to phenylalanine, the CDR3 has 13 residues. Solely the CDR3 DNA is kept, with 39 bases framed from the first base. V and J lose 0 bases and 4 bases, and a span of 7 bases separates them. Per the germline V gene, MNHEY is the CDR1 and SVGAGI is the CDR2. This sample was included in a study of graft-versus-host responses after intestinal transplantation (dated by TCRdb to the early 2020s). Some background on the complete study: Multivisceral, liver-intestinal, or isolated intestinal transplants were received by the recipients. Bulk TCR-beta CDR3 sequencing was used to track graft-versus-host and host-versus-graft alloreactive T cell clones in the graft, circulation and bone marrow after intestinal transplantation. A peak of at least 4% donor T cells among recipient peripheral blood mononuclear cells was the definition used for donor T cell macrochimerism. Anti-thymocyte globulin induction was given to all recipients, followed by maintenance tacrolimus and steroids for approximately 3 years. Samples from a few later patients were sequenced in-house on an Illumina MiSeq with MiXCR processing rather than by the commercial service. Alloreactive clones were identified by sequencing pre-transplant mixed lymphocyte reaction products and comparing them with unstimulated pre-transplant donor and recipient T cells. A cohort of about two dozen intestinal transplant recipients, including one retransplant, was enrolled, and a few patients lacking pretransplant specimens were excluded. Findings and caveats that apply to the study as a whole: Patients with donor T cell macrochimerism had high GvH to HvG T cell clonal ratios in their allografts. The relatively low number and heterogeneity of intestinal transplant patients limited the conclusions. Early after transplant, peak levels of circulating GvH clones were found to be associated with declines in HvG clones. GvH clones were detected in recipient bone marrow, and some of these GvH clones were observed earlier in ileal mucosa or blood, consistent with an intestinal mucosal origin.

Libraries were made using the immunoSEQ multiplex PCR assay. For most patients, high-throughput TCR-beta CDR3 sequencing of genomic DNA was performed by Adaptive Biotechnologies. In the source study's methods: TCR sequencing data were retrieved from Adaptive's ImmunoSEQ software for 15 to 20 patients, whereas a few other patients were processed with MiXCR and VDJtools. Because the origin of CDR3 nucleotide sequences shared between donor and recipient could not be assigned, those sequences were removed. To be classed as alloreactive, a clone needed at least 2-fold expansion over unstimulated cells and a minimum CFSE-low frequency of 0.002% (template counts) or 0.001% (read counts). A clone was considered mappable if detected in the sequenced pre-transplant spleen, lymph node, or MLR CFSE-low populations of the donor or recipient. The cumulative frequency of alloreactive clones was calculated as a percentage of all sequences, weighted by copy number. TCRdb took this table from immuneACCESS and kept in-frame rearrangements with V and J called. Such tables lack part of the clones; where checked against another copy, unresolved V genes explain under half of the gap, and the rest is unexplained. V and J calls and clone size follow that table, whereas D and trimming were derived from the DNA. Within this sample are approximately 50,000 clones, with roughly 89% of them counted one time only. The ten top clones hold 1.5% to 2% of the sample.

In the first month after transplant, blood samples were collected up to 4 times, and after that at least monthly when available. The origin of this receptor is a human patient who received an intestinal transplant, so some T cells may come from the graft donor. The sequencing here drew on PBMCs, taken 26 days after transplant. In this chain, TRBV6-5 is recombined with TRBJ2-7; the D segment could be TRBD1, given 5 matching bases. The DNA sequence is TGTGCCAGCAGTTACTCGGGGCAATACGAGCAGTACTTC. Its translation reads: CASSYSGQYEQYF.